Below are 22 T cell receptor beta chains sequenced from a single sample in a study of T-cell memory formation after mild COVID-19. TCRdb re-derived calls from the 5' RACE reads in MiXCR, one entry per CDR3 protein. The table shows about 130,000 distinct CDR3 sequences, with less than 6.5% occurring only once. Specimen: PBMCs or a T cell subset sorted from them (not recorded which). The receptors stem from an adult woman who had mild COVID-19 (a few samples of this study predate the infection). Cell type and time point are not known.

The chain joins TRBV4-1 to TRBJ2-7, with 9 bases aligning to TRBD1. From germline, CDR1 is MGHRA and CDR2 YSYEKL. Losses at the gene ends were 1 base for V and 4 bases for J; bases not matched to a gene: 8. The CDR3 consists of 16 residues. CDR3 region: CASSQGKGQGRYEQYF. The CDR3 bases are TGCGCCAGCAGCCAAGGGAAGGGACAGGGAAGGTACGAGCAGTACTTC.

The CDR3: CASSFGQGQPQHF. Written as DNA, the CDR3 is TGTGCCAGCAGCTTTGGACAGGGACAGCCCCAGCATTTT. The chain uses TRBV7-2 and TRBJ1-5; TRBD1 matches at 8 bases. CDR1 is SGHTA and CDR2 is FQGNSA in the germline V gene. The CDR3 is made up of 13 amino acids. The trim removed 3 bases at V and 7 bases at J, leaving 2 bases unmatched.

The chain is built from TRBV4-1 and TRBJ1-2; tentative D call: TRBD1 (5 bases). The V and J ends lost 4 bases and 9 bases respectively, with 21 bases between them. Germline V gives CDR1 MGHRA, CDR2 YSYEKL. This CDR3 is 15 amino acids long. CDR3 sequence (DNA): TGCGCCAGCAGCCGCGTCCGGGGCAGCGCGGTAAGCTACACCTTC. Protein sequence: CASSRVRGSAVSYTF.

This chain uses TRBV30 with TRBJ1-3; D call uncertain. Germline assignment: CDR1 GTSNPN and CDR2 SVGIG (reference sequence). The V and J ends lost 4 bases and 0 bases respectively, with 10 bases between them. The CDR3 is 14 residues long. In nucleotides, the CDR3 is TGTGCCTGGAAGGGCCCAAACTCTGGAAACACCATATATTTT. Its protein product is CAWKGPNSGNTIYF.

There are many counts of this clonotype. The rearrangement uses TRBV20-1 and TRBJ2-7; 10 nucleotides align to TRBD1. After removal of 5 bases from V and 5 bases from J, the junction contained 3 bases not matched to a gene. The CDR3 loop spans 12 amino acids. The V gene's germline CDR1 is DFQATT and CDR2 SNEGSKA (reference sequence). The CDR3 protein is CSAGDRGNEQYF. Here the CDR3 DNA reads TGCAGTGCTGGGGACAGGGGTAACGAGCAGTACTTC.

This clonotype has more than one count but fewer than ten. This clone may be a read error of a much larger clone one base away. The rearrangement joins TRBV5-1 to TRBJ2-2; maybe TRBD2 (5 bases). CDR3 size: 14 residues. Germline V gives CDR1 SGHRS, CDR2 YFSETQ. The CDR3 spells CASSFELPTGELIF. In DNA form, the CDR3 reads TGCGCCAGCAGCTTTGAACTCCCCACCGGGGAGCTGATTTTT.

The table lists this clonotype with a few counts. DNA of the CDR3: TGTGCCAGCAGCGGATACGGACAGGGGGTAGGGTATGGCTACACCTTC. Translation gives CASSGYGQGVGYGYTF. The J gene is TRBJ1-2, the V gene TRBV6-5; 10 positions agree with TRBD1. Trimming took 6 bases from V and 5 from J; bases not matched to a gene: 12. The CDR3 contains 16 residues. From germline, CDR1 is MNHEY and CDR2 SVGAGI.

This clonotype was detected ten times or more. The chain links TRBV9 to TRBJ1-2, with D maybe TRBD1 (6 bases). The V gene's germline CDR1 is SGDLS and CDR2 YYNGEE. Between the trimmed V and J ends, which lost 2 bases and 5 bases, there was a span of 10 bases. CDR3 length: 13 amino acids. CDR3 nucleotides: TGTGCCAGCAGCGTGACAGGAGAGTATGGCTACACCTTC. It specifies CASSVTGEYGYTF.

This clonotype was seen a handful of times. This sequence joins TRBV19 and TRBJ2-1; D uncertain. V was trimmed by 4 bases and J by 7 bases, leaving 14 bases between them. This CDR3 has 14 residues. CDR1 is LNHDA, CDR2 SQIVND, per germline (reference sequence). The DNA of the CDR3 is TGTGCCAGTAGTACGAGGTCCCCAGGAAATGAGCAGTTCTTC. This gives the protein CASSTRSPGNEQFF. Full variable domain (outside the CDR3, taken from reference TRBV19 and TRBJ2-1): DGGITQSPKYLFRKEGQNVTLSCEQNLNHDAMYWYRQDPGQGLRLIYYSQIVNDFQKGDIAEGYSVSREKKESFPLTVTSAQKNPTAFYLCASSTRSPGNEQFFGPGTRLTVL.

V and J are TRBV3-1 and TRBJ1-2; a weak D match, TRBD1 (5 bases). This CDR3 is built from 14 residues. CDR1 is LGHDT and CDR2 is YNNKEL in the germline V gene (reference sequence). V gave up 1 base and J gave up 6 bases, with 12 bases separating them. In nucleotides, the CDR3 is TGTGCCAGCAGCCAAGCCGGGGGGATCGATGGCTACACCTTC. Amino acids: CASSQAGGIDGYTF.

In its sample, this clonotype was seen many times. V usage is TRBV18 and J usage is TRBJ2-7; D may correspond to TRBD1 or TRBD2 (5 bases each). This CDR3 has 13 residues. Germline V gene lookup returns CDR1 KGHSH and CDR2 LQKENI. Trimming pared 2 bases from V and 7 bases from J, leaving 12 bases between. For the CDR3, the DNA is TGTGCCAGCTCACCAAGGGACCTCGAGGAGCAGTACTTC. It yields the protein CASSPRDLEEQYF.

This clonotype was seen a handful of times. The chain links TRBV3-1 to TRBJ2-5; D call uncertain. V gave up 4 bases and J gave up 3 bases, with 9 bases separating them. Germline assignment: CDR1 LGHDT and CDR2 YNNKEL (reference sequence). This CDR3 contains 13 residues. The CDR3 DNA follows: TGTGCCAGCAGCCGATCGCAAGAAGAGACCCAGTACTTC. Protein product: CASSRSQEETQYF.

This clonotype was counted a few times. This chain links TRBV14 with TRBJ1-1; tentatively, D is TRBD1 (5 bases). The CDR3 extends over 15 amino acids. Germline V gene lookup returns CDR1 SGHDN and CDR2 FVKESK. V lost 4 bases and J 1 base, leaving 13 bases between the germline ends. As DNA, the CDR3 is TGTGCCAGCAGCCCGACGGGACGTAAGAACACTGAAGCTTTCTTT. This encodes CASSPTGRKNTEAFF.

The chain uses TRBV15 and TRBJ1-2, with 9 bases identical to TRBD1. This CDR3 region has 13 residues. The germline gives CDR1 LNHNV, CDR2 YYDKDF (reference sequence). J gave up 8 bases and V 3 bases, and 4 bases lay outside the gene matches. The CDR3 is CATSRGQGNGYTF. CDR3 nucleotides: TGTGCCACCAGCAGGGGACAGGGTAACGGCTACACCTTC.

This clonotype was counted many times. The chain combines TRBV20-1 with TRBJ1-5, with D hard to call. V lost 0 bases, J lost 7 bases, and 10 bases lay in between. The CDR3 loop spans 13 amino acids. CDR1 and CDR2 from the germline V gene are DFQATT and SNEGSKA (reference sequence). The CDR3 DNA sequence: TGCAGTGCTAGAGATGGGCCGGGACAGCCCCAGCATTTT. Translating gives CSARDGPGQPQHF.

The sample holds many counts of this clonotype. The rearrangement joins TRBV4-2 to TRBJ1-2, with D unclear. Germline V gene data show CDR1 as LGHNA and CDR2 as YNFKEQ. The CDR3 spans 13 residues. Trimming took off 4 bases at V and 5 bases at J, with 11 bases between the two ends. In DNA form, the CDR3 reads TGTGCCAGCAGCCCCCCCATGGGTTATGGCTACACCTTC. As protein: CASSPPMGYGYTF.

About this clonotype: One junction end disagrees with the germline gene, perhaps due to a read error. This chain joins TRBV7-6 and TRBJ2-3; 7 bases fit TRBD2. CDR1 is SGHVS and CDR2 is FNYEAQ in the germline V gene. CDR3 size: 16 residues. Here the CDR3 DNA reads TGTTCCAGCAGCACCTCGGTGAGCGGGAACACAGATACGCAGTATTTT. Translating gives CSSSTSVSGNTDTQYF.

This chain joins TRBV29-1 and TRBJ1-4, with D uncertain. The CDR3 runs 16 residues. Trimming took off 0 bases at V and 5 bases at J, with 16 bases between the two ends. The germline V gene has CDR1 SQVTM and CDR2 ANQGSEA. CDR3 bases: TGCAGCGTTGAAGATCGAATGGGGTCGGAAAATGAAAAACTGTTTTTT. Amino acid sequence: CSVEDRMGSENEKLFF.

This clonotype appeared many times. The chain couples TRBV5-1 to TRBJ2-3, with 8 positions matching TRBD2. J lost 0 bases, V lost 2 bases, and 5 bases had no gene match. Germline V gene data show CDR1 as SGHRS and CDR2 as YFSETQ. CDR3 length: 16 amino acids. CDR3 protein: CASSFKAGVSTDTQYF. The CDR3 DNA reads TGCGCCAGCAGCTTTAAAGCGGGAGTGAGCACAGATACGCAGTATTTT.

This rearrangement joins TRBV5-1 to TRBJ2-7; 10 bases fit TRBD2. The CDR3 is 15 residues long. V was pared by 0 bases and J by 7 bases, with 7 bases of the junction left unmatched. The germline V gene encodes CDR1 SGHRS and CDR2 YFSETQ. The DNA of the CDR3 is TGCGCCAGCAGCTTGGGGGCTAGCGGGAGAGAGGAGCAGTACTTC. This codes for CASSLGASGREEQYF. The variable domain in full, completed from reference TRBV5-1 and TRBJ2-7, reads KAGVTQTPRYLIKTRGQQVTLSCSPISGHRSVSWYQQTPGQGLQFLFEYFSETQRNKGNFPGRFSGRQFSNSRSEMNVSTLELGDSALYLCASSLGASGREEQYFGPGTRLTVT.

V and J are TRBV7-9 and TRBJ1-2; weak D call: TRBD1 (5 bases). CDR3 size: 17 residues. From germline, CDR1 is SEHNR and CDR2 FQNEAQ (reference sequence). V lost 4 bases to trimming and J lost 7 bases, with 25 bases between them. Written as DNA, the CDR3 is TGTGCCAGCAGCTCCCTAGGAAAGGGGCGGGATGACCGTGGCTACACCTTC. Encoded protein: CASSSLGKGRDDRGYTF.

This clonotype was observed a few times. The chain employs TRBV12-3 or TRBV12-4 and TRBJ1-5; no firm D call. The CDR3 totals 16 residues. Trimming left V 1 base short and J 0 bases short, with 10 bases between. The CDR3 spells CASSLGGSNSNQPQHF. The CDR3 DNA sequence: TGTGCCAGCAGTTTAGGAGGCAGTAATAGCAATCAGCCCCAGCATTTT.